This T cell receptor (beta chain) is drawn from a study of cytomegalovirus exposure and HLA in healthy donors. Study as a whole: Early release data held tens of millions of unique TCRs from HLA-typed donors. General observations from the study: It was reportedly the case that the classifier diagnosed cytomegalovirus status with high specificity and sensitivity. Further analysis was carried out later, and it showed several of the most significant clusters appearing linked to common viral pathogens.

Regarding donors, all were healthy bone marrow donors. Worth noting for this clone: Its target is unknown.

Researchers ran the PCR with 60 Vbeta and 13 Jbeta primers. TCRdb's table, derived via immunoSEQ multiplex PCR, lists solely in-frame clones and lacks some. The sample shows about 190,000 clones, approximately 81% of them seen only once. The sequence derives from a woman younger than 30 in good health and CMV-seropositive. The sequenced material came from PBMCs.

The CDR3 protein is CASSYHGLAGGNEQFF. CDR3 bases: TGTGCCAGCAGTTACCACGGACTAGCGGGGGGAAATGAGCAGTTCTTC. The chain links TRBV6-5 to TRBJ2-1, with 14 bases that match TRBD2. The CDR3 is 16 residues long. Germline V CDR1 and CDR2: MNHEY, SVGAGI. After removal of 2 bases from V and 7 bases from J, the junction contained 4 bases not matched to a gene.